This is a list of T cell receptor beta chains from one sample in a study of T cell repertoires in cytomegalovirus infection. MiXCR, applied by TCRdb to the reads, yields one record per CDR3 protein. The sample lists more than 150,000 distinct CDR3 sequences, about a sixth occurring once. The sample comprised CD8+ T cells from PBMCs. Source of these receptors: a human donor in good health (CMV status not recorded). Some clones in this sample may be carry-over from other donors' samples. Both conserved end residues are part of each CDR3. D genes are given only for firm matches. Rows give clone size only sometimes, using once, few, many, or a class for an expanded clone.

many,17,TRBD1,TRBV7-2,TRBJ2-7,CASSLASTGSTPYEQYF,TGTGCCAGCAGCTTAGCGTCGACAGGGTCCACTCCGTACGAGCAGTACTTC
NA,14,NA,TRBV7-3,TRBJ1-1,CASSPFGGATEAFF,TGTGCCAGCAGCCCTTTCGGGGGTGCCACTGAAGCTTTCTTT
few,14,TRBD1,TRBV7-9,TRBJ2-5,CASTSGGKKETQYF,TGTGCCAGCACCTCAGGGGGCAAGAAAGAGACCCAGTACTTC
few,16,TRBD2,TRBV7-6,TRBJ2-5,CASSRVLSGSKETQYF,TGTGCCAGCAGCCGCGTCCTTAGCGGGTCCAAAGAGACCCAGTACTTC
NA,15,TRBD1,TRBV6-5,TRBJ2-1,CASSPSGQGVDEQFF,TGTGCCAGCAGTCCCTCCGGACAGGGGGTCGATGAGCAGTTCTTC
many,17,NA,TRBV12-5,TRBJ2-7,CASGLVETSGYPYEQYF,TGTGCTAGTGGTTTGGTAGAAACTTCGGGCTACCCCTACGAGCAGTACTTC
NA,13,NA,TRBV6-2/TRBV6-3,TRBJ1-1,CASGPTVNTEAFF,TGTGCCAGCGGGCCGACAGTGAACACTGAAGCTTTCTTT
NA,15,TRBD1,TRBV20-1,TRBJ2-2,CSALRDRLNTGELFF,TGCAGTGCCCTTCGGGACAGATTGAACACCGGGGAGCTGTTTTTT
NA,17,NA,TRBV4-1,TRBJ2-6,CASSQGGEYSGANVLTF,TGCGCCAGCAGCCAAGGGGGAGAGTACTCTGGGGCCAACGTCCTGACTTTC
few,14,NA,TRBV5-1,TRBJ1-2,CASSRPGTDDGYTF,TGCGCCAGCAGTCGGCCAGGGACGGATGATGGCTACACCTTC
NA,14,NA,TRBV30,TRBJ2-2,CAWSMWAGTGELFF,TGTGCCTGGAGTATGTGGGCCGGCACCGGGGAGCTGTTTTTT
NA,17,TRBD2,TRBV7-6,TRBJ2-7,CASSPGLAGGPSYEQYF,TGTGCCAGCAGCCCGGGACTAGCGGGAGGGCCTTCCTACGAGCAGTACTTC
NA,18,TRBD2,TRBV7-2,TRBJ2-7,CASSPGLAGGSPSYEQYF,TGTGCCAGCAGCCCAGGACTAGCGGGGGGGTCTCCTTCCTACGAGCAGTACTTC
many,11,NA,TRBV12-3/TRBV12-4,TRBJ2-7,CASSGKYEQYF,TGTGCCAGCAGTGGGAAATACGAGCAGTACTTC
NA,15,NA,TRBV6-2/TRBV6-3,TRBJ2-5,CASSRIGTPQETQYF,TGTGCCAGCAGTAGAATCGGGACACCCCAAGAGACCCAGTACTTC
many,17,NA,TRBV28,TRBJ2-7,CASSLGVRESLIYEQYF,TGTGCCAGCAGTTTGGGGGTTCGAGAATCCTTAATTTACGAGCAGTACTTC
NA,15,TRBD2,TRBV6-6,TRBJ2-2,CAILRLAGVPGELFF,TGTGCCATCTTACGACTAGCGGGTGTCCCCGGGGAGCTGTTTTTT
few,13,NA,TRBV20-1,TRBJ1-1,CSARGELGTEAFF,TGCAGTGCTAGAGGAGAACTGGGCACTGAAGCTTTCTTT
NA,24,NA,TRBV6-5,TRBJ1-5,CASSRRSGAGEFRPARLFNQPQHF,TGTGCCAGCAGTCGCCGCTCGGGGGCAGGGGAGTTTCGACCGGCTCGGCTATTTAATCAGCCCCAGCATTTT
many,19,TRBD2,TRBV7-2,TRBJ2-6,CASSLAIGRGYSGANVLTF,TGTGCCAGCAGCCTAGCCATAGGGAGGGGCTACTCTGGGGCCAACGTCCTGACTTTC
NA,13,NA,TRBV20-1,TRBJ2-3,CSASGGVTDTQYF,TGCAGTGCTTCTGGAGGGGTCACAGATACGCAGTATTTT
NA,16,NA,TRBV7-2,TRBJ2-7,CASSLSVSGAAYEQYF,TGTGCCAGCAGCTTATCCGTCTCGGGAGCAGCGTACGAGCAGTACTTC
NA,15,TRBD2,TRBV6-1,TRBJ2-5,CASSSGLAGDETQYF,TGTGCCAGCAGTTCCGGACTAGCGGGGGACGAGACCCAGTACTTC
NA,11,NA,TRBV25-1,TRBJ2-1,CASSAFNEQFF,TGTGCCAGCAGCGCTTTCAATGAGCAGTTCTTC
few,15,NA,TRBV27,TRBJ1-1,CASSLGGRPNTEAFF,TGTGCCAGCAGTTTGGGGGGACGACCGAACACTGAAGCTTTCTTT
few,13,NA,TRBV7-9,TRBJ2-2,CASSLEYTGELFF,TGTGCCAGCAGCTTAGAATACACCGGGGAGCTGTTTTTT
NA,14,NA,TRBV20-1,TRBJ2-7,CSARAAVSSYEQYF,TGCAGTGCTAGAGCGGCAGTAAGTTCCTACGAGCAGTACTTC
NA,15,NA,TRBV6-5,TRBJ2-7,CASSYSSGATYEQYF,TGTGCCAGCAGTTACTCGTCAGGGGCTACCTACGAGCAGTACTTC
NA,12,NA,TRBV29-1,TRBJ2-5,CSGQGREETQYF,TGCAGCGGGCAGGGAAGGGAAGAGACCCAGTACTTC
NA,16,NA,TRBV14,TRBJ2-7,CASSPKPPHLFYEQYF,TGTGCCAGCAGCCCCAAGCCCCCCCATCTTTTTTACGAGCAGTACTTC
few,15,TRBD1,TRBV7-6,TRBJ1-6,CASSLGQGFNSPLHF,TGTGCCAGCAGCTTGGGACAGGGGTTCAATTCACCCCTCCACTTT
NA,14,NA,TRBV27,TRBJ2-7,CASSLSQGPYEQYF,TGTGCCAGCAGTTTATCTCAGGGTCCCTACGAGCAGTACTTC
NA,18,TRBD2,TRBV6-1,TRBJ2-7,CASTHAGGETGSQDEQYF,TGTGCCAGCACCCACGCGGGGGGGGAGACAGGTTCCCAGGACGAGCAGTACTTC
few,15,NA,TRBV6-2/TRBV6-3,TRBJ1-5,CASSASGISGQPQHF,TGTGCCAGCAGCGCCTCAGGGATATCTGGTCAGCCCCAGCATTTT
few,14,NA,TRBV11-2,TRBJ2-3,CASSYRRATDTQYF,TGTGCCAGCAGCTACCGGAGGGCAACAGATACGCAGTATTTT
few,15,TRBD1,TRBV2,TRBJ1-5,CASRLQGGSNQPQHF,TGTGCCAGCAGATTACAGGGGGGTAGCAATCAGCCCCAGCATTTT
few,15,TRBD1,TRBV6-1,TRBJ1-2,CASSEGDRESYGYTF,TGTGCCAGCAGTGAAGGGGACAGGGAGAGCTATGGCTACACCTTC
few,14,NA,TRBV27,TRBJ2-7,CASSGYRGGYEQYF,TGTGCCAGCAGTGGATACAGGGGAGGCTACGAGCAGTACTTC
few,15,NA,TRBV6-2/TRBV6-3,TRBJ2-7,CASSYSGMGLYEQYF,TGTGCCAGCAGTTACTCCGGCATGGGACTCTACGAGCAGTACTTC
NA,14,TRBD2,TRBV4-1,TRBJ2-7,CASSPGLPGGEQYF,TGCGCCAGCAGCCCGGGACTTCCCGGGGGGGAGCAGTACTTC
NA,20,TRBD2,TRBV7-2,TRBJ2-1,CASSLRGAGKTSGGYNEQFF,TGTGCCAGCAGCTTAAGAGGGGCGGGCAAGACTAGCGGGGGTTACAATGAGCAGTTCTTC
few,15,TRBD1,TRBV7-6,TRBJ1-2,CASSYIRGQGSGYTF,TGTGCCAGCAGCTATATAAGGGGACAGGGAAGTGGCTACACCTTC
NA,15,NA,TRBV19,TRBJ1-2,CASSITHGGDYGYTF,TGTGCCAGTAGTATAACCCACGGGGGCGACTATGGCTACACCTTC
many,13,NA,TRBV6-2/TRBV6-3,TRBJ2-5,CASSYSEQETQYF,TGTGCCAGCAGTTACTCCGAACAAGAGACCCAGTACTTC
NA,13,NA,TRBV10-3,TRBJ1-1,CAISEAGDTEAFF,TGTGCCATCAGTGAGGCAGGGGACACTGAAGCTTTCTTT
few,12,NA,TRBV7-9,TRBJ2-7,CASSTQGYEQYF,TGTGCCAGCAGCACCCAGGGCTACGAGCAGTACTTC
NA,14,TRBD2,TRBV7-6,TRBJ2-2,CASSPREVTGELFF,TGTGCCAGCAGCCCCCGGGAGGTCACCGGGGAGCTGTTTTTT
NA,15,TRBD1,TRBV11-2,TRBJ1-2,CASSPKYRDSYGYTF,TGTGCCAGCAGCCCGAAATACCGGGACAGCTATGGCTACACCTTC